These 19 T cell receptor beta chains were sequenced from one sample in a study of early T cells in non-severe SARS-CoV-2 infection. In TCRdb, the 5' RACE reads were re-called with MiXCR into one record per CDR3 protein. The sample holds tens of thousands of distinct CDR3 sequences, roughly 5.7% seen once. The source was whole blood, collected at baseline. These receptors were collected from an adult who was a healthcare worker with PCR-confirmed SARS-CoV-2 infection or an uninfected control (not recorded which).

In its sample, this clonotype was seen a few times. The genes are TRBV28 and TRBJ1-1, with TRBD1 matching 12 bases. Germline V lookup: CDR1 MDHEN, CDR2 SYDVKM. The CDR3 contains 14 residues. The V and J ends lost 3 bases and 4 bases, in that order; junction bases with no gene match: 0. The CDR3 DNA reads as TGTGCCAGCAGTTTGGGACAGGGGGCCACTGAAGCTTTCTTT. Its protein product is CASSLGQGATEAFF.

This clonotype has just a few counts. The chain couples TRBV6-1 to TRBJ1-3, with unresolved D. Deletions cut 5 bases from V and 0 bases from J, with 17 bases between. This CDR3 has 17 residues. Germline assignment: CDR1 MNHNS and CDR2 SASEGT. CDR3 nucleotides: TGTGCCAGCAGTCCAAGGTGGGAACGGAGCTCTGGAAACACCATATATTTT. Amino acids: CASSPRWERSSGNTIYF.

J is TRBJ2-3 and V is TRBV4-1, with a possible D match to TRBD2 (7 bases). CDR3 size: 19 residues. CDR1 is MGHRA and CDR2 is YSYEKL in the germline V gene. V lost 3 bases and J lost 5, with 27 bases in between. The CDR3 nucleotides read TGCGCCAGCAGCCATCCTATGCCCTCGACAGTAAGGGGGGGAGATACGCAGTATTTT. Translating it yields CASSHPMPSTVRGGDTQYF.

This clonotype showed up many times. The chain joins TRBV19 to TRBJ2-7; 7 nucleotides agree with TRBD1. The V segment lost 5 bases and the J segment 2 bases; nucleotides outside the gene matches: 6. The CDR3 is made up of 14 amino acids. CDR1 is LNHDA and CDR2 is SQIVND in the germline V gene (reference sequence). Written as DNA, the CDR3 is TGTGCCAGTAGTGTTCGACAGGGTCCCTACGAGCAGTACTTC. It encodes CASSVRQGPYEQYF.

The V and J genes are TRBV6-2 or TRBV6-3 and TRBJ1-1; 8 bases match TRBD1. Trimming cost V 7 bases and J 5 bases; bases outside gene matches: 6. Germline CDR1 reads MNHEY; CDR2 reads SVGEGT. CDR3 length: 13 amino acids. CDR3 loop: CASTRTGKTEAFF. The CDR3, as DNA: TGTGCCAGCACCCGGACAGGGAAGACTGAAGCTTTCTTT.

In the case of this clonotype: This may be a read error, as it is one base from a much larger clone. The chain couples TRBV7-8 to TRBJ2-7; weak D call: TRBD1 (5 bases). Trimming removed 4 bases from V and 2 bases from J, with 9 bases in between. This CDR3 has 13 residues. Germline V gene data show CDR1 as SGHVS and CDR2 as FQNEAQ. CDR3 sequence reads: CASSSRATYEQYF. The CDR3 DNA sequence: TGTGCCAGCAGCTCCAGGGCTACCTACGAGCAGTACTTC.

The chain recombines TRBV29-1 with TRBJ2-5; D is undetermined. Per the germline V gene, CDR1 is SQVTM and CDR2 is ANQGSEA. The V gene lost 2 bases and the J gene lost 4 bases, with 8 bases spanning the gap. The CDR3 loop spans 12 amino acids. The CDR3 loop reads CSVEMHRETQYF. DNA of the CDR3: TGCAGCGTTGAAATGCATAGAGAGACCCAGTACTTC.

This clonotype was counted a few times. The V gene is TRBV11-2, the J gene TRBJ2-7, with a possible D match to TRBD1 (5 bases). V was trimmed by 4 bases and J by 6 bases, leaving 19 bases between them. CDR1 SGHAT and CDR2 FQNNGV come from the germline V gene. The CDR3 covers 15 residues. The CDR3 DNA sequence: TGTGCCAGCAGCTCGATAAGGGGCGAATTGGGCGAGCAGTACTTC. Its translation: CASSSIRGELGEQYF.

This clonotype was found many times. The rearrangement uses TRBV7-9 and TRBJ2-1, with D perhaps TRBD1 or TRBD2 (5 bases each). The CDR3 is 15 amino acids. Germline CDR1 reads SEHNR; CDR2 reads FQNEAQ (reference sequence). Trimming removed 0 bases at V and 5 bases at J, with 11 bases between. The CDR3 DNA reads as TGTGCCAGCAGCTTAGCCCCTGGGGGAAACAATGAGCAGTTCTTC. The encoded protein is CASSLAPGGNNEQFF. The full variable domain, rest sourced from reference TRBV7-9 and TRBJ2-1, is DTGVSQNPRHKITKRGQNVTFRCDPISEHNRLYWYRQTLGQGPEFLTYFQNEAQLEKSRLLSDRFSAERPKGSFSTLEIQRTEQGDSAMYLCASSLAPGGNNEQFFGPGTRLTVL.

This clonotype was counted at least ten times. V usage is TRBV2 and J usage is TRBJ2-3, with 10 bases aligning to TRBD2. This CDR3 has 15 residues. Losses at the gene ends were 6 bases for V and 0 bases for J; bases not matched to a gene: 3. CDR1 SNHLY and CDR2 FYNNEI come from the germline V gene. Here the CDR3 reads CASRSTSGSTDTQYF. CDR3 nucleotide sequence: TGTGCCAGCAGGTCGACTAGCGGGAGCACAGATACGCAGTATTTT.

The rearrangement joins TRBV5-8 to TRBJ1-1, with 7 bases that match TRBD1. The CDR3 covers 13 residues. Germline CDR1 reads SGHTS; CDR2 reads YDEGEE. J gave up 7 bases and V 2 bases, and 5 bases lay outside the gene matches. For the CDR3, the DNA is TGTGCCAGCAGCTTAAAACAGGGGAATGAAGCTTTCTTT. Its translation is CASSLKQGNEAFF.

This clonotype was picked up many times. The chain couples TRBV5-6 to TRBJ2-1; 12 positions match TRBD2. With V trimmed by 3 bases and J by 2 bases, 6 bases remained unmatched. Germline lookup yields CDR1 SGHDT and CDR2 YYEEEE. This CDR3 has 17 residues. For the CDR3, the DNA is TGTGCCAGCAGCTCCTACAGGACTAGCGGGACCTACAATGAGCAGTTCTTC. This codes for CASSSYRTSGTYNEQFF.

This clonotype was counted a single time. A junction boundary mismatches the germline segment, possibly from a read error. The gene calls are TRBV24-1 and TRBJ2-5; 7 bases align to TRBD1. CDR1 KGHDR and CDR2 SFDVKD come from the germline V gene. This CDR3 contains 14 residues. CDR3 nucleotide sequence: TGTGCCACCAGTGATTTTACAGGGGTGGAGACCCGGTACTTC. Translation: CATSDFTGVETRYF.

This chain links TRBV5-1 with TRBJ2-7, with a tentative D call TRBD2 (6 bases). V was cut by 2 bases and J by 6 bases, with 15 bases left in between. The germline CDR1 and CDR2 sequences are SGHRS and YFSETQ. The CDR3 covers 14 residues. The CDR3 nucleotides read TGCGCCAGCAGCTTTACGGGGACTCCGGTCGAGCAGTACTTC. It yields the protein CASSFTGTPVEQYF.

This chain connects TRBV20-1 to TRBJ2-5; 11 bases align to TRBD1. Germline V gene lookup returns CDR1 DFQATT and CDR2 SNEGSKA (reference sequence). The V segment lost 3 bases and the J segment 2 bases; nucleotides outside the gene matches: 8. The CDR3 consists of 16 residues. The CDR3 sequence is CSASLLGQGVQETQYF. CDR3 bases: TGCAGTGCTAGTTTACTGGGACAGGGGGTGCAAGAGACCCAGTACTTC.

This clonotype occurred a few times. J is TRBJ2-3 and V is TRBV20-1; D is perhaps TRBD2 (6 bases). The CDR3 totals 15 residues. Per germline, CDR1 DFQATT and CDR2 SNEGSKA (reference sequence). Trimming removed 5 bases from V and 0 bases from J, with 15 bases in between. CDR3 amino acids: CSASPGTDSTDTQYF. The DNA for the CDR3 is TGCAGTGCTTCGCCCGGGACTGATAGCACAGATACGCAGTATTTT.

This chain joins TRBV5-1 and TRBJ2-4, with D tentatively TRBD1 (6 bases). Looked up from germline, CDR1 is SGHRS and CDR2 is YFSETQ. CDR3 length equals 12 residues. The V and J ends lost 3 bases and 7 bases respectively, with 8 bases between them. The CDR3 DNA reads TGCGCCAGCAGCTCAGGGGAGAACATTCAGTACTTC. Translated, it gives CASSSGENIQYF.

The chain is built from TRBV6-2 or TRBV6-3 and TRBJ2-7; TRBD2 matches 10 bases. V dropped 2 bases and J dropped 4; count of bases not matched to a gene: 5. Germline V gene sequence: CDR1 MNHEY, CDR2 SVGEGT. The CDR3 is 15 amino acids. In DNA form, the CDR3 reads TGTGCCAGCAGTTACGGGCTAGCGGGAGTTTACGAGCAGTACTTC. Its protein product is CASSYGLAGVYEQYF.

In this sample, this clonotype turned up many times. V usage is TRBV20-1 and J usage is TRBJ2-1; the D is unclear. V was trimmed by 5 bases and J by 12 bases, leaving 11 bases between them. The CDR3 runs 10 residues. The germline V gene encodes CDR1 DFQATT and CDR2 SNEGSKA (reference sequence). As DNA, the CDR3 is TGCAGTGCTTCCAGATCCAGGCAGTTCTTC. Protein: CSASRSRQFF.